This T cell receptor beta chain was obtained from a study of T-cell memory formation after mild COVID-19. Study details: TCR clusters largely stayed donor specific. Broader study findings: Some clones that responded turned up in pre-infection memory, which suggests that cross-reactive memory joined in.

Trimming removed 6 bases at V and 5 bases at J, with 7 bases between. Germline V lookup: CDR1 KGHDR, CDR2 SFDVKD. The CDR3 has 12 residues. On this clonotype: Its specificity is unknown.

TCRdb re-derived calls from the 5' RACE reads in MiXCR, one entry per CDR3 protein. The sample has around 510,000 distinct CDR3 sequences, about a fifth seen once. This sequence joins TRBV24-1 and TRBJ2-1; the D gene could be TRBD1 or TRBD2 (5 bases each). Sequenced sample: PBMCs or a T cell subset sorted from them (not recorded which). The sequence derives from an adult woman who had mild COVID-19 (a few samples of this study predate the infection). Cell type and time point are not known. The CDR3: CATSQGDNEQFF. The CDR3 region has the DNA TGTGCCACCAGTCAGGGAGACAATGAGCAGTTCTTC.